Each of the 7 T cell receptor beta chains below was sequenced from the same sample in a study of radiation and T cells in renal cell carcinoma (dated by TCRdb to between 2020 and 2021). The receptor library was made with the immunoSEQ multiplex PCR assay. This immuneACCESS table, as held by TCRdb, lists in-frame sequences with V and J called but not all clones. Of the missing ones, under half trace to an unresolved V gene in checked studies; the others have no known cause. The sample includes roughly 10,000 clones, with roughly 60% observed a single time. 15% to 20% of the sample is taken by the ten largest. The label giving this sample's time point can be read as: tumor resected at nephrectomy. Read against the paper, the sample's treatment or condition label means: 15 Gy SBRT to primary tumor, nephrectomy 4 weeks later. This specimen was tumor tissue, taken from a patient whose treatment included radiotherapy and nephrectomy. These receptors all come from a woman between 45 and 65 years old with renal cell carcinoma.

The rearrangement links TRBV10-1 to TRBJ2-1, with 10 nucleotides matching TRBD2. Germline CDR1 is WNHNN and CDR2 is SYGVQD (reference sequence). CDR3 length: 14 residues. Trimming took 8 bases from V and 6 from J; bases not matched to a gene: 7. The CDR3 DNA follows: TGCGCCAGCTCTGGGACTAGCGAATTCAATGAGCAGTTCTTC. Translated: CASSGTSEFNEQFF.

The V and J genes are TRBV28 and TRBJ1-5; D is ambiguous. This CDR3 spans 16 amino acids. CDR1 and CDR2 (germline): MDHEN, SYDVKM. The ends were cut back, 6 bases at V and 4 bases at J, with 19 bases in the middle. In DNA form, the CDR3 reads TGTGCCAGCAGCCCGGTGTGGAAAGCCCTAAATCAGCCCCAGCATTTT. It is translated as CASSPVWKALNQPQHF. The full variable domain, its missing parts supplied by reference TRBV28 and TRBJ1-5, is DVKVTQSSRYLVKRTGEKVFLECVQDMDHENMFWYRQDPGLGLRLIYFSYDVKMKEKGDIPEGYSVSREKKERFSLILESASTNQTSMYLCASSPVWKALNQPQHFGDGTRLSIL.

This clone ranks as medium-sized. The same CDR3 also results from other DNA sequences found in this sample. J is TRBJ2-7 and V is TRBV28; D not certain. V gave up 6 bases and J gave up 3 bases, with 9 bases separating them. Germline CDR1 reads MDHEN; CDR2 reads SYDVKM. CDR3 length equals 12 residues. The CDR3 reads CASSTRRYEQYF. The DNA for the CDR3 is TGTGCCAGCAGCACCAGACGCTACGAGCAGTACTTC.

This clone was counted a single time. The CDR3 DNA is TGCGCCAGCAGCCACCGACTAGCGGGAGCCCAAGAGACCCAGTACTTC. This encodes CASSHRLAGAQETQYF. This chain joins TRBV5-1 and TRBJ2-5; TRBD2 agrees at 12 bases. In germline, CDR1 is SGHRS, CDR2 YFSETQ. The CDR3 loop spans 16 amino acids. V dropped 4 bases and J dropped 1; count of bases not matched to a gene: 5.

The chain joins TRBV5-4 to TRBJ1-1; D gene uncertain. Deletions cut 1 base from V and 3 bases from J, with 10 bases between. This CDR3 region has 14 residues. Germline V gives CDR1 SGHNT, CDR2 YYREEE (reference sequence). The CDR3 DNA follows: TGTGCCAGCAGCTTGTATATGGGAGACACTGAAGCTTTCTTT. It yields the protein CASSLYMGDTEAFF.

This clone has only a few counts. This chain's CDR3 is CASSLARANGYTF. The CDR3 coding sequence is TGTGCCAGCAGTTTAGCCAGGGCTAACGGCTACACCTTC. J is TRBJ1-2 and V is TRBV28, with a weak D call TRBD1 (5 bases). V dropped 2 bases and J dropped 8 bases, with 12 bases sitting between them. From germline, CDR1 is MDHEN and CDR2 SYDVKM. This CDR3 has 13 residues.

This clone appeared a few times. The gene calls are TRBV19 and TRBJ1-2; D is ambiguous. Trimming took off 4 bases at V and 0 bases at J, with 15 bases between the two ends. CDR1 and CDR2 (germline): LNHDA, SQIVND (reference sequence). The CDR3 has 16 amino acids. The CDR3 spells CASSTNVGVTNYGYTF. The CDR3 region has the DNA TGTGCCAGTAGTACCAACGTTGGGGTTACTAACTATGGCTACACCTTC.